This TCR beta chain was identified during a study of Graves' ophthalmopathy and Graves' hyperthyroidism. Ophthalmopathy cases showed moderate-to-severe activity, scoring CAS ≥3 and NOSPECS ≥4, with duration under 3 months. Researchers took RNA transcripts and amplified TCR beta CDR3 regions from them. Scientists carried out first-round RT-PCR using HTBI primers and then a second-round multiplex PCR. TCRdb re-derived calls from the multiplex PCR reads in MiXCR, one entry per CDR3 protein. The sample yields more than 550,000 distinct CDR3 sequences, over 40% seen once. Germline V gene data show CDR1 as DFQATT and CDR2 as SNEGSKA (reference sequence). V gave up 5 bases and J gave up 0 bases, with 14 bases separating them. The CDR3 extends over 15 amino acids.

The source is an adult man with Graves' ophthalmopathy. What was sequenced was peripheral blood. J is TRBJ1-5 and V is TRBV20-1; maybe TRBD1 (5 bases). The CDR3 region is CSAWAGGYSNQPQHF. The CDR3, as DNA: TGCAGTGCTTGGGCTGGGGGTTATAGCAATCAGCCCCAGCATTTT.